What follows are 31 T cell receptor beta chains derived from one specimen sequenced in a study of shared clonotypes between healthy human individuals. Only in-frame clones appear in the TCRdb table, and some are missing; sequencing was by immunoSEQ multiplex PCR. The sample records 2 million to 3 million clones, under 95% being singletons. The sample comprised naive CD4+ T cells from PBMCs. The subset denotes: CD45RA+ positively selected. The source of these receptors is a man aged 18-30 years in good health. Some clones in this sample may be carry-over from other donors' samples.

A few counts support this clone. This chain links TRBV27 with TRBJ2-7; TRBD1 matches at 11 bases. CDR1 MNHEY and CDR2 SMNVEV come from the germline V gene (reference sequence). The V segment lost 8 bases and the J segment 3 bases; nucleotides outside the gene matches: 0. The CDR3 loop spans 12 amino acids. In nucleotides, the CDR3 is TGTGCCAGCGGGACAGGGGGCTACGAGCAGTACTTC. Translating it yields CASGTGGYEQYF.

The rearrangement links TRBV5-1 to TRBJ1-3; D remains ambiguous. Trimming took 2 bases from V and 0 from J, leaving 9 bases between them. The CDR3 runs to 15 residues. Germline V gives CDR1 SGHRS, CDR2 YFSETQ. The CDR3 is CASSLEVFSGNTIYF. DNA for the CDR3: TGCGCCAGCAGCTTAGAAGTCTTCTCTGGAAACACCATATATTTT.

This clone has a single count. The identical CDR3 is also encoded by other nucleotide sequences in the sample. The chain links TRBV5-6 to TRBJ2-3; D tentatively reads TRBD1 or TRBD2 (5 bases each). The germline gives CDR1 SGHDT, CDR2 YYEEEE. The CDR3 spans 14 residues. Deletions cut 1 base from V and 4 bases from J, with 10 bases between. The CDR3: CASSLRGAADTQYF. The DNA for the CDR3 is TGTGCCAGCAGCTTGAGAGGGGCAGCAGATACGCAGTATTTT.

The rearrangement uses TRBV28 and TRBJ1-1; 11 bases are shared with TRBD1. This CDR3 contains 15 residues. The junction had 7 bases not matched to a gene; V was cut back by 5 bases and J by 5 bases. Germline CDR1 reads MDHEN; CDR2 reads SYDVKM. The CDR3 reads CASSPRDRGITEAFF. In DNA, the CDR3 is TGTGCCAGCAGTCCCCGGGACAGGGGGATTACTGAAGCTTTCTTT.

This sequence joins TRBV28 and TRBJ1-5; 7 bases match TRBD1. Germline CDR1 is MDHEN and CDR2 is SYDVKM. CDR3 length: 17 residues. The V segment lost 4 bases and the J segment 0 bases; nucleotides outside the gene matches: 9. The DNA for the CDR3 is TGTGCCAGCAGTTCCGCCCGGGACAGCTATAGCAATCAGCCCCAGCATTTT. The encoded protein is CASSSARDSYSNQPQHF.

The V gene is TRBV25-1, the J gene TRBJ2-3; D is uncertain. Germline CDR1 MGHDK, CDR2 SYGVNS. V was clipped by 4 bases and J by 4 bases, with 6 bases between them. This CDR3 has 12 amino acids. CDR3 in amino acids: CASSAQADTQYF. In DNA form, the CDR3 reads TGTGCCAGCAGTGCCCAGGCAGATACGCAGTATTTT. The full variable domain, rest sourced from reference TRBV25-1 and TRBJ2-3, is EADIYQTPRYLVIGTGKKITLECSQTMGHDKMYWYQQDPGMELHLIHYSYGVNSTEKGDLSSESTVSRIRTEHFPLTLESARPSHTSQYLCASSAQADTQYFGPGTRLTVL.

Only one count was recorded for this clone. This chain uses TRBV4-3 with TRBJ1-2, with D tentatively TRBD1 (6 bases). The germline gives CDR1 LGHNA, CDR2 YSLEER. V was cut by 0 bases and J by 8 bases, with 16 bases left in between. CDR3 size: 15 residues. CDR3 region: CASSQDIQGYWGYTF. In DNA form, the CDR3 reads TGCGCCAGCAGCCAAGATATACAGGGCTATTGGGGCTACACCTTC.

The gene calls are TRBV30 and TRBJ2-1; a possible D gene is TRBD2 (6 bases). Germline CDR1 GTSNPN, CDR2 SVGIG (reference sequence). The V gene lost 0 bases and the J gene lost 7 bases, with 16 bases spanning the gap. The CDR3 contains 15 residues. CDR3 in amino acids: CAWSVLAASGNEQFF. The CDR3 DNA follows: TGTGCCTGGAGTGTATTAGCGGCCTCTGGGAATGAGCAGTTCTTC.

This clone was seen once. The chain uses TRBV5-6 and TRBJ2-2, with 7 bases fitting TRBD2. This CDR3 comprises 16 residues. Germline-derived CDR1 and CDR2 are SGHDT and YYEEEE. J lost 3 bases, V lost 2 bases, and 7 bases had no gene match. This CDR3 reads CASSFAWEGHTGELFF. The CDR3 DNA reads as TGTGCCAGCAGCTTCGCATGGGAGGGCCACACCGGGGAGCTGTTTTTT. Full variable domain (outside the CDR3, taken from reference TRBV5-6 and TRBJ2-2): DAGVTQSPTHLIKTRGQQVTLRCSPKSGHDTVSWYQQALGQGPQFIFQYYEEEERQRGNFPDRFSGHQFPNYSSELNVNALLLGDSALYLCASSFAWEGHTGELFFGEGSRLTVL.

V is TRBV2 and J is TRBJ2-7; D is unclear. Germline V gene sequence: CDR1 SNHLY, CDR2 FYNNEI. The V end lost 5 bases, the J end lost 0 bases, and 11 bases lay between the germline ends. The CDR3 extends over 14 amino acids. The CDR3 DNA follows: TGTGCCAGCAGTCCGTCTTCCCGCTCCTACGAGCAGTACTTC. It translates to CASSPSSRSYEQYF.

The chain's CDR3 is CASRTSRPDTQYF. In nucleotides, the CDR3 is TGTGCCAGCAGGACATCAAGGCCAGATACGCAGTATTTT. The genes are TRBV6-4 and TRBJ2-3; no clear D gene. The V end lost 6 bases, the J end lost 4 bases, and 11 bases lay between the germline ends. There are 13 residues in the CDR3. Germline assignment: CDR1 MRHNA and CDR2 SNTAGT.

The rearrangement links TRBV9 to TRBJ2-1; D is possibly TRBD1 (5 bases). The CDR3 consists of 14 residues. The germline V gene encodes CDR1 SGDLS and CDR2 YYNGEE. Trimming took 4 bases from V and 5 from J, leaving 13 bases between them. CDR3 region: CASSLLGQNNEQFF. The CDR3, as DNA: TGTGCCAGCAGCCTCCTGGGGCAGAACAATGAGCAGTTCTTC.

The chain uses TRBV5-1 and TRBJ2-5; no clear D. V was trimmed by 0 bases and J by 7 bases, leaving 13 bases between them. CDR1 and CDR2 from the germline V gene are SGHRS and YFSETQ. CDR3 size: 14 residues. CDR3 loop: CASSLDRTMGTQYF. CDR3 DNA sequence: TGCGCCAGCAGCTTGGATCGAACGATGGGGACCCAGTACTTC.

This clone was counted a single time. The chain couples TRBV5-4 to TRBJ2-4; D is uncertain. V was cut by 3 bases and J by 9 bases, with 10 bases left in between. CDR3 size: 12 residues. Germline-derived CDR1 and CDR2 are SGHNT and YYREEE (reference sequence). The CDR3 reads CASSWNSGIQYF. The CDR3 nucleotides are TGTGCCAGCAGCTGGAATTCCGGCATTCAGTACTTC.

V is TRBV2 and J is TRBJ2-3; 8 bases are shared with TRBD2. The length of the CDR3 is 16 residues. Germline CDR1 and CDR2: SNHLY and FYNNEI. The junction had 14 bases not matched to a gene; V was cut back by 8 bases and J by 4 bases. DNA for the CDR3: TGTGCCAGCGGCCCGGGGGGGATTTCGTGGCCAGATACGCAGTATTTT. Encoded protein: CASGPGGISWPDTQYF. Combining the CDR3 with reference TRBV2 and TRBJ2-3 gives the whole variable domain EPEVTQTPSHQVTQMGQEVILRCVPISNHLYFYWYRQILGQKVEFLVSFYNNEISEKSEIFDDQFSVERPDGSNFTLKIRSTKLEDSAMYFCASGPGGISWPDTQYFGPGTRLTVL.

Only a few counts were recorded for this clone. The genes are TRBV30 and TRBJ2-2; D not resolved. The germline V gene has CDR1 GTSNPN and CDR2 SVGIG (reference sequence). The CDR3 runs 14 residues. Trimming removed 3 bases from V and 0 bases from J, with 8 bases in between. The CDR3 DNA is TGTGCCTGGAGACGGCCCTCGAACACCGGGGAGCTGTTTTTT. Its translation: CAWRRPSNTGELFF.

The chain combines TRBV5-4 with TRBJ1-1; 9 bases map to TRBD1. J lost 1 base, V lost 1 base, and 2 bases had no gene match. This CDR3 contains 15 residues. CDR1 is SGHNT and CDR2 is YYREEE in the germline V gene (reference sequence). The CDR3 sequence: CASSLTDRGNTEAFF. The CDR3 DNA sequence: TGTGCCAGCAGCTTGACGGACAGGGGGAACACTGAAGCTTTCTTT.

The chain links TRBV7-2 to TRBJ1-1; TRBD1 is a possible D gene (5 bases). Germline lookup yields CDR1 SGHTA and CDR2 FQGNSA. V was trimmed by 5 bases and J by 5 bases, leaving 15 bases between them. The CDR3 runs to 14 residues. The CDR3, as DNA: TGTGCCAGCAGCCCAGGTATTGGGGGTACTGAAGCTTTCTTT. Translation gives CASSPGIGGTEAFF.

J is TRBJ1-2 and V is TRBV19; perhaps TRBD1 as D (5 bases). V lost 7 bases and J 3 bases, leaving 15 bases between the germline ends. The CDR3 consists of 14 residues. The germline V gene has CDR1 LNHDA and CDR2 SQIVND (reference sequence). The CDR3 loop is CASTDTGLDYGYTF. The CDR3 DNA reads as TGTGCCAGTACCGACACGGGGCTGGACTATGGCTACACCTTC.

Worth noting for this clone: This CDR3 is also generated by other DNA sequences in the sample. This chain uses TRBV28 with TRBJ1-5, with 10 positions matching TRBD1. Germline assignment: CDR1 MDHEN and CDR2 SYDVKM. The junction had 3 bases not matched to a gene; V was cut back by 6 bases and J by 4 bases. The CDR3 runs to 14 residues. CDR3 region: CASRSGQGNQPQHF. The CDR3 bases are TGTGCCAGCAGGTCGGGACAGGGGAATCAGCCCCAGCATTTT.

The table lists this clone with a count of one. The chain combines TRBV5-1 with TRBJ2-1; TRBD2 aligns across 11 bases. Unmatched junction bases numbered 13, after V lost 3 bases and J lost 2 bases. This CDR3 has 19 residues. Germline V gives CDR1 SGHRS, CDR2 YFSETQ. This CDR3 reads CASSWGRPLAGGPYNEQFF. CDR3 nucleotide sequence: TGCGCCAGCAGCTGGGGACGACCGCTAGCGGGGGGTCCCTACAATGAGCAGTTCTTC.

CDR3 in DNA: TGTGCCAGCAGCTTAGTCGGAGCAACCCCACTCGAGCAGTACTTC. Amino acids: CASSLVGATPLEQYF. V gene TRBV7-9 combines with J gene TRBJ2-7; D ambiguous. CDR3 length equals 15 residues. In germline, CDR1 is SEHNR, CDR2 FQNEAQ (reference sequence). With 1 base removed from V and 6 bases from J, the gap between germline ends came to 16 bases.

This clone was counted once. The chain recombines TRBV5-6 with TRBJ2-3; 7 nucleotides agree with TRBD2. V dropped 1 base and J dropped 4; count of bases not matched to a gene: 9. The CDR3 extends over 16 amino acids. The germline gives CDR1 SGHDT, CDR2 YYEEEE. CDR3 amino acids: CASSLNPAGVSDTQYF. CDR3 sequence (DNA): TGTGCCAGCAGCTTGAACCCTGCGGGAGTCTCAGATACGCAGTATTTT. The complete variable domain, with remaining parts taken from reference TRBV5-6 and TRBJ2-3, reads DAGVTQSPTHLIKTRGQQVTLRCSPKSGHDTVSWYQQALGQGPQFIFQYYEEEERQRGNFPDRFSGHQFPNYSSELNVNALLLGDSALYLCASSLNPAGVSDTQYFGPGTRLTVL.

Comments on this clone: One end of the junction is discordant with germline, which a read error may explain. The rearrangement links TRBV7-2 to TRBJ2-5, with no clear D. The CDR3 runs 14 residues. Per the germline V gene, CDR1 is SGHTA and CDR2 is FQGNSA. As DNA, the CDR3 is TGTGCCAGCAGCTTGATCAGAACCCAAGAGAACCAGTACTTC. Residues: CASSLIRTQENQYF.

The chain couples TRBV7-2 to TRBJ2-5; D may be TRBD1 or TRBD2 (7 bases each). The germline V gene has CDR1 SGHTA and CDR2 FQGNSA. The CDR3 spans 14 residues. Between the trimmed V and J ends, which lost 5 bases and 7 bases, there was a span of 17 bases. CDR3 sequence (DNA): TGTGCCAGCAGCCTCCAGGGGGGGGGTGCGACCCAGTACTTC. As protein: CASSLQGGGATQYF.

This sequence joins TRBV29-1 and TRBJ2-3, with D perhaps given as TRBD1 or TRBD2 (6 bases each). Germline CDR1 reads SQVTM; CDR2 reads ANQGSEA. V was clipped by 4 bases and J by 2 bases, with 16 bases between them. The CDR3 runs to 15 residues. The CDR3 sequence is CSVVEVAGHTDTQYF. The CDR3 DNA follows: TGCAGCGTTGTAGAGGTGGCGGGACACACAGATACGCAGTATTTT.

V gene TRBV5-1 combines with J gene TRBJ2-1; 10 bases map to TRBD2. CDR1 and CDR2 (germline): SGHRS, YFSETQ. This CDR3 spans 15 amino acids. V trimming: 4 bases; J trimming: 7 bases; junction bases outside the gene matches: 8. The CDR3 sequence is CASSEASGRVNEQFF. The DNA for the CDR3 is TGCGCCAGCAGCGAGGCTAGCGGGAGAGTGAATGAGCAGTTCTTC.

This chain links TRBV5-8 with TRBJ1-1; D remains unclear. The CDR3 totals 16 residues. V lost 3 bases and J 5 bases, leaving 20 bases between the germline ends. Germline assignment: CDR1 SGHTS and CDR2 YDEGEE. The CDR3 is CASSSRLREGGTEAFF. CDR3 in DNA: TGTGCCAGCAGCTCCCGTTTAAGGGAAGGTGGGACTGAAGCTTTCTTT.

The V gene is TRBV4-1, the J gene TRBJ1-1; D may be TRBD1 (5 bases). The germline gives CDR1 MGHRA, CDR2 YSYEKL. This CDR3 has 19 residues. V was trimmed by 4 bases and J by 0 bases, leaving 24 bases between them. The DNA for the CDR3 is TGCGCCAGCAGCCGGAGGAGAAGGGTCGGGGGTACTATGAACACTGAAGCTTTCTTT. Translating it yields CASSRRRRVGGTMNTEAFF.

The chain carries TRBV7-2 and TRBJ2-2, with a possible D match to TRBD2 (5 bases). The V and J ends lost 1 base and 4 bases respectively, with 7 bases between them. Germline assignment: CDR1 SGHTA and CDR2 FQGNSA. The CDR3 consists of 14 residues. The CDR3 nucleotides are TGTGCCAGCAGCTTAGTAACTAGCACCGGGGAGCTGTTTTTT. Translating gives CASSLVTSTGELFF. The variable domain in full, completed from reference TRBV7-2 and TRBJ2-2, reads GAGVSQSPSNKVTEKGKDVELRCDPISGHTALYWYRQSLGQGLEFLIYFQGNSAPDKSGLPSDRFSAERTGGSVSTLTIQRTQQEDSAVYLCASSLVTSTGELFFGEGSRLTVL.

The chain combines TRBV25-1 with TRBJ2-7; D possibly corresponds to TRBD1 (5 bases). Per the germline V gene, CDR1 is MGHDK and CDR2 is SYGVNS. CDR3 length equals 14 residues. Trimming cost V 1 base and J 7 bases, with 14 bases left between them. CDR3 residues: CASSESVRVGEQYF. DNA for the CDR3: TGTGCCAGCAGTGAATCTGTCAGGGTGGGGGAGCAGTACTTC.